The clone carrying this TCR beta chain has a handful of counts. Its cognate antigen is unknown. Healthy Caucasian individuals made up all the donors. The data originate from a study of identical twins. MiXCR, applied by TCRdb to the 5' RACE reads, yields one record per CDR3 protein. The sample shows 640,000 or so distinct CDR3 sequences, around 6% of them seen only once. Study-level findings and limits: Insertions were reduced in abundant cord blood beta clonotypes but not in memory repertoires. Less excess twin sharing appeared in beta out-of-frame sequences. Low generation probability was overrepresented in out-of-frame alpha sequences shared by twins.

The receptor was isolated from a man aged 18 to 35 in good health. The material sequenced was naive T cells sorted from blood.

CDR3 protein: CSALRSDGLNEQFF. The CDR3 bases are TGCAGTGCCCTCCGTTCGGATGGCTTAAATGAGCAGTTCTTC. This chain connects TRBV20-1 to TRBJ2-1; D remains ambiguous. Germline V CDR1 and CDR2: DFQATT, SNEGSKA (reference sequence). The CDR3 length is 14 residues. The V end lost 6 bases, the J end lost 7 bases, and 19 bases lay between the germline ends.